The clone carrying this T cell receptor (beta chain) was seen many times. TCRdb reprocessed the RT-PCR reads with MiXCR, giving one entry per CDR3 protein. This sample yields about 700,000 distinct CDR3 sequences, of which around 14% are seen a single time; 3.6% belongs to the top ten. This TCR derives from a female donor in good health, serving as a healthy control. The source material was memory CD4+ T cells from blood.

The CDR3 bases are TGTGCCAGCAGCTCAGGCAGGGTTAACTATGGCTACACCTTC. Its protein is CASSSGRVNYGYTF. The chain employs TRBV7-2 and TRBJ1-2; TRBD1 is a possible D gene (5 bases). The V gene lost 4 bases and the J gene lost 1 base, with 10 bases spanning the gap. Looked up from germline, CDR1 is SGHTA and CDR2 is FQGNSA. This CDR3 region has 14 residues.